This T cell receptor (beta chain) was sequenced in a study of shared clonotypes between healthy human individuals. CDR3 size: 12 residues. The germline CDR1 and CDR2 sequences are LNHDA and SQIVND (reference sequence). The V end lost 1 base, the J end lost 5 bases, and 6 bases lay between the germline ends. Positively selected for CCR7, the CD45RO-negative cells used as naive CD8 cells excluded terminally differentiated effector memory CD45RA+ cells. All donors qualified as healthy HIV-negative adults and had experienced no recent acute infections or vaccinations. A deep-level run was used for the assay. Replicate PCRs run on sorted subsets employed approximately 0.2 ug DNA, around 27,000 T cell genomes. The method was immunoSEQ multiplex PCR; TCRdb's version includes in-frame clones alone and lacks a portion of them. The sample lists about 2.1 million clones; about 93% were seen once. Study-wide results and limits: Non-shared clonotypes were found to have lower generation probabilities than the clonotypes that were shared by all four of the sorted-subset donors.

To note about this clone: Its antigen is not known. This CDR3 is also generated by other DNA sequences in the sample.

The TCR sequence derives from a man younger than 35 in good health. Some clones in this sample may be carry-over from other donors' samples. Sequenced material: naive CD8+ T cells from PBMCs. The chain recombines TRBV19 with TRBJ2-7; D might be TRBD2 (5 bases). The CDR3 reads CASSIAGNEQYF. CDR3 in DNA: TGTGCCAGTAGTATAGCGGGAAACGAGCAGTACTTC.